One and the same sample provided the 16 T cell receptor beta chains below, sequenced in a study of CD8 T cells in ankylosing spondylitis. TCRdb reanalysed the 5' RACE reads using MiXCR and keeps one entry per CDR3 protein. Of a few hundred thousand distinct CDR3 sequences in the sample, 7.5% to 9% were seen once. No antigens are known for them. The study, taken as a whole, reports: Several highly homologous variants formed a TCR beta motif that appeared characteristic of ankylosing spondylitis blood.

The sample was blood, either unsorted or a sorted T cell fraction (not recorded which). The receptors were sampled from a male donor with ankylosing spondylitis.

This chain connects TRBV7-6 to TRBJ2-7; weak D call: TRBD1 (5 bases). CDR1 SGHVS and CDR2 FNYEAQ come from the germline V gene. The CDR3 has 15 residues. V gave up 0 bases and J gave up 5 bases, with 14 bases separating them. CDR3 loop: CASSLAGAGIHEQYF. CDR3 sequence (DNA): TGTGCCAGCAGCTTAGCAGGCGCAGGGATCCACGAGCAGTACTTC.

This clonotype has just a few counts. This sequence joins TRBV15 and TRBJ1-4, with D perhaps matching TRBD1 (6 bases). CDR3 length: 14 amino acids. Trimming took 7 bases from V and 1 from J, leaving 10 bases between them. CDR1 is LNHNV, CDR2 YYDKDF, per germline (reference sequence). In nucleotides, the CDR3 is TGTGCCACCAACCTGGACAGAACTAATGAAAAACTGTTTTTT. Encoded protein: CATNLDRTNEKLFF.

This clonotype showed up many times. The V gene is TRBV10-3, the J gene TRBJ1-5; TRBD1 is a possible D gene (6 bases). This CDR3 has 16 residues. Germline CDR1 and CDR2: ENHRY and SYGVKD. V was clipped by 5 bases and J by 1 base, with 15 bases between them. The CDR3: CAISNLGTSSNQPQHF. In nucleotides, the CDR3 is TGTGCCATCAGTAACCTCGGGACATCGAGCAATCAGCCCCAGCATTTT.

This clonotype was detected many times. This sequence joins TRBV20-1 and TRBJ2-7; D is unresolved. Germline values: CDR1 DFQATT, CDR2 SNEGSKA (reference sequence). This CDR3 is built from 11 residues. Between the trimmed V and J ends, which lost 4 bases and 0 bases, there was a span of 4 bases. The CDR3 sequence is CSAKSSYEQYF. CDR3 DNA sequence: TGCAGTGCTAAGAGCTCCTACGAGCAGTACTTC.

The chain is built from TRBV10-3 and TRBJ1-2, with D perhaps TRBD1 (6 bases). This CDR3 region has 15 residues. V dropped 0 bases and J dropped 4 bases, with 12 bases sitting between them. Looked up from germline, CDR1 is ENHRY and CDR2 is SYGVKD. CDR3 protein: CAISESGGFGYGYTF. CDR3 bases: TGTGCCATCAGTGAGTCTGGGGGCTTCGGCTATGGCTACACCTTC.

The rearrangement uses TRBV20-1 and TRBJ2-6; D gene ambiguous. The ends were cut back, 3 bases at V and 4 bases at J, with 10 bases in the middle. The length of the CDR3 is 14 residues. Germline V CDR1 and CDR2: DFQATT, SNEGSKA (reference sequence). The CDR3 reads CSASPSPGANVLTF. DNA for the CDR3: TGCAGTGCTAGCCCCAGCCCCGGGGCCAACGTCCTGACTTTC.

The rearrangement uses TRBV5-6 and TRBJ2-3; D unclear. This CDR3 spans 15 amino acids. V shed 3 bases and J shed 4 bases, with 15 bases lying between them. Germline CDR1 is SGHDT and CDR2 is YYEEEE. The CDR3 protein is CASSSNQRLPDTQYF. CDR3 in DNA: TGTGCCAGCAGCTCCAATCAAAGGCTCCCAGATACGCAGTATTTT.

This clonotype appeared many times. V gene TRBV4-3 combines with J gene TRBJ1-6; D may be TRBD1 (5 bases). Deletions cut 0 bases from V and 9 bases from J, with 15 bases between. The V gene's germline CDR1 is LGHNA and CDR2 YSLEER. The CDR3 has 16 residues. CDR3 sequence reads: CASSQEAPGGGSPLHF. CDR3 in DNA: TGCGCCAGCAGCCAAGAAGCGCCAGGTGGGGGTTCACCCCTCCACTTT.

The chain joins TRBV11-1 to TRBJ2-7; D might be TRBD2 (5 bases). The CDR3 runs to 15 residues. Trimming pared 3 bases from V and 6 bases from J, leaving 18 bases between. Germline CDR1 and CDR2: SGHAT and FQDESV (reference sequence). The CDR3 DNA is TGTGCCAGCAGCTTCGAGGCTAGCAGGTTTGGCGAGCAGTACTTC. This sequence encodes CASSFEASRFGEQYF.

The chain employs TRBV27 and TRBJ2-7, with 11 bases identical to TRBD2. Germline V lookup: CDR1 MNHEY, CDR2 SMNVEV (reference sequence). The CDR3 is 15 residues long. The V gene end was trimmed by 6 bases and the J gene end by 3 bases; junction bases not matched to a gene: 7. The CDR3 DNA sequence: TGTGCCAGCAGACCGGGACTAGCGGATGACTACGAGCAGTACTTC. Its translation: CASRPGLADDYEQYF.

The sample holds many counts of this clonotype. This chain joins TRBV29-1 and TRBJ2-2; 7 bases match TRBD1. CDR1 and CDR2 from the germline V gene are SQVTM and ANQGSEA. The CDR3 loop spans 15 amino acids. Trimming at V came to 6 bases and at J to 1 base, leaving 8 bases not matched to a gene. The CDR3, as DNA: TGCAGCGTCTTGGGGACAGCCAAGAACACCGGGGAGCTGTTTTTT. It yields the protein CSVLGTAKNTGELFF.

This clonotype was detected ten times or more. J is TRBJ2-1 and V is TRBV4-3; D is possibly TRBD2 (6 bases). The ends were cut back, 3 bases at V and 4 bases at J, with 13 bases in the middle. CDR3 length equals 15 residues. Germline CDR1 and CDR2: LGHNA and YSLEER. CDR3 residues: CASSQETSTYNEQFF. CDR3 coding DNA: TGCGCCAGCAGCCAGGAGACTAGTACATACAATGAGCAGTTCTTC.

This clonotype was counted between two and nine times. The chain is built from TRBV21-1 and TRBJ2-5; TRBD2 reflects the table's D call only, with no check against the DNA. TRBV21-1 is a documented pseudogene. The CDR3 is 14 amino acids. CDR3: CASRGLAVQETQYF. The CDR3 nucleotides are TGTGCCAGCAGGGGACTAGCGGTTCAAGAGACCCAGTACTTC.

This clonotype appeared a few times. This chain connects TRBV7-2 to TRBJ1-2; 7 bases align to TRBD1. After removal of 4 bases from V and 7 bases from J, the junction contained 18 bases not matched to a gene. The CDR3 runs 17 residues. Germline values: CDR1 SGHTA, CDR2 FQGNSA. The CDR3 loop reads CASSWLARDSSRVGYTF. For the CDR3, the DNA is TGTGCCAGCAGCTGGTTAGCCAGGGACAGTAGTCGAGTTGGCTACACCTTC.

This clonotype occurred a few times. The rearrangement uses TRBV29-1 and TRBJ1-2; tentative D call: TRBD1 (6 bases). There are 14 residues in the CDR3. From germline, CDR1 is SQVTM and CDR2 ANQGSEA. The V end was cut by 3 bases, the J end by 5 bases, with 16 bases between. The CDR3 spells CSVELGAELYGYTF. DNA for the CDR3: TGCAGCGTTGAGTTGGGGGCAGAACTTTATGGCTACACCTTC.

This clonotype was detected many times. The rearrangement uses TRBV27 and TRBJ1-1, with TRBD1 as a possible D gene (5 bases). Between the trimmed V and J ends, which lost 6 bases and 8 bases, there was a span of 19 bases. Germline lookup yields CDR1 MNHEY and CDR2 SMNVEV (reference sequence). This CDR3 spans 14 amino acids. The CDR3 is CASSLSRRGEEAFF. CDR3 DNA: TGTGCCAGCAGCCTTTCCCGGCGAGGGGAGGAAGCTTTCTTT.